This T cell receptor (beta chain) was observed in a study of shared clonotypes between healthy human individuals (TCRdb year 2020). Background on the whole study: A couple of women and a few men aged 18 to 49 years were included in the cohort. Per donor, three plates each were used for CD4 naive and CD4 memory, two for CD8 naive, and one for CD8 memory. To estimate repertoire size and how much clonotypes are shared between individuals, the study performed deep sequencing of blood TCR repertoires from roughly five healthy adults. Different laboratories and diverse techniques were used to prepare libraries and sequence TCR repertoires, to increase sequencing depth and limit assay-specific biases. Per donor, leukapheresis produced somewhere between about 0.9 and 10 billion PBMCs. The study at large found these results: Rarefaction of sorted-subset datasets indicated incomplete sequencing despite the large sequencing depth. Only blood was sampled, and tissue TCR repertoires likely differ from those in blood. Compared with non-shared clonotypes, clonotypes shared by all four sorted-subset donors had higher generation probabilities. Across a few donors, 5% to 6% of naive CD4, more than 3% of naive CD8, 2.3% of memory CD4, and approximately 0.4% of memory CD8 clonotypes were shared. Naive subsets generally had larger estimated clonotype richness than memory subsets did. The genetic and exposure-history diversity represented was limited by the small number of donors. Based on pairwise subsampling, the degree of clonotype sharing among donors was expected to be affected by sequencing depth.

Comment on this clone: No antigen is known for it. Per-nucleotide qualities are absent, and no much larger clonotype sits a single base away.

CDR1 and CDR2 were assigned from the germline V gene as SQVTM and ANQGSEA. Trimming at the junction amounts to 4 bases on V and 1 base on J, and the germline ends lie 13 bases apart. The CDR3 has 14 amino acids, counting the end cysteine and phenylalanine. Of all the DNA, just the CDR3 is kept, 42 bases in frame from base 1. TCR CDR3 regions were amplified from genomic DNA by multiplex PCR using the deep immunoSEQ assay. Genomic DNA extracted from each cell subset was distributed evenly over all wells of several immunoSEQ 96-well plates, and each plate served as one replicate. For sorted subsets, approximately 190 ng of genomic DNA, equivalent to 30,000 or so T cell genomes, went into each replicate PCR. The purified libraries were quantified using a Qubit 3.0 fluorometer, sized with a Bioanalyzer 2100, and then quantified again using the KAPA Library Quantification kit. Each immunoSEQ 96-well plate was sequenced on its own single-read 150-cycle Illumina NextSeq 550 flow cell. The authors' analysis ran thus. Because the immunoSEQ output included only junctional sequences and no quality scores, the filtering could not be the same as the filtering used for full-length reads. Sequences were annotated with PyIR, a Python wrapper for IgBLAST v1.9, using IMGT germline references to assign V/J genes and CDR3. Any read was removed if the V/J assignment was weak (E-value above 1e-6), the CDR3 was missing, or the read contained stop codons, out-of-frame junctions, or ambiguous translated residues. V3J clonotypes were defined as sequences sharing an identical inferred V gene, J gene, and CDR3 amino acid sequence. Percentage overlap between repertoires was calculated by dividing the number of shared unique clonotypes by the size of the smaller repertoire. RTK rarefaction, the Chao1 estimator, and Recon v2.1 estimates of unobserved clonotypes were used to assess repertoire richness. Generation probabilities were computed with OLGA for all TCRbeta clonotypes obtained by the gDNA method from several donors. In its TCRdb copy, this immuneACCESS table keeps in-frame sequences only and misses some clones. Where compared with another copy, unresolved V genes explain less than half of these, and the others have no known cause. The DNA was the basis for D and trimming; V, J and clone size are from that table. The sample table contains about 1 million clones; only one count was recorded for about 77% of them. The top ten clonotypes cover over 1.3% of the sample.

Donors were healthy HIV-negative adults with no recently reported acute infections or vaccinations. Only Caucasian adults living in Nashville, Tennessee, USA were represented among the donors. CD4+ T cells were enriched by magnetic negative selection; naive cells were then positively selected on CD45RA, and the negative fraction formed the memory subset. Blood was collected by leukapheresis, and PBMCs were isolated by Ficoll-Histopaque density gradient centrifugation and then cryopreserved in liquid nitrogen vapor phase. Analytical flow cytometry was used to check the purity and quantity of each magnetically sorted T cell population. Each sorted fraction had its genomic DNA isolated and then quantified by UV absorbance on a Nanodrop 2000c.

The TCR comes from a man younger than 35 in good health. Input material: memory CD4+ T cells sorted from blood. This specimen's cell subset or site label, per the study, means: CD45RA-negative fraction. The chain is encoded by TRBV29-1 joined to TRBJ1-1; D gene: possibly TRBD1, on 5 matching bases. The CDR3 reads CSVAFRGTNTEAFF. At the DNA level, the sequence is TGCAGCGTTGCGTTTCGGGGGACGAACACTGAAGCTTTCTTT.